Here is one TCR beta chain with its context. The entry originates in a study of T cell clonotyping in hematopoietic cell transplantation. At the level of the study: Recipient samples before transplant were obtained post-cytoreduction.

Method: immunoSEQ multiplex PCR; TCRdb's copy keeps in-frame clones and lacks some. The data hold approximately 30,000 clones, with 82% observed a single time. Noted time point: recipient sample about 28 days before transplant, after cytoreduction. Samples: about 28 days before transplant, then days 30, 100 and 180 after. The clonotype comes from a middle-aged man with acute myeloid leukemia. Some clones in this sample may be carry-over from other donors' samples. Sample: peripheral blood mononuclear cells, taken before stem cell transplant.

The CDR3 loop reads CASSLDVGVGAEAFF. The CDR3 DNA reads TGCGCCAGCAGCTTGGATGTTGGGGTAGGCGCTGAAGCTTTCTTT. The chain combines TRBV5-1 with TRBJ1-1; unclear D gene. The CDR3 runs 15 residues. Trimming pared 0 bases from V and 6 bases from J, leaving 15 bases between. CDR1 and CDR2 (germline): SGHRS, YFSETQ.